The subject of this entry is one TCR beta chain. Clones were sequenced by immunoSEQ multiplex PCR, and TCRdb holds only the in-frame ones, with some missing. Among some 170,000 clones listed, 85% to 95% were seen once. The data are from a study of T cell responses to AZD1222 COVID-19 vaccine. Study background: Second-dose groups at about 4 or about 12 weeks were pooled.

With 4 bases removed from V and 9 bases from J, the gap between germline ends came to 10 bases. Germline values: CDR1 MNHEY, CDR2 SMNVEV (reference sequence). The CDR3 runs to 12 residues. The sample was peripheral blood, taken on day 0 of AZD1222 vaccination. This sequence joins TRBV27 and TRBJ2-1; D ambiguous. This clonotype originated in an adult in good health. For the CDR3, the DNA is TGTGCCAGCAGTTCCCCCTCCCTTGAGCAGTTCTTC. This translates into CASSSPSLEQFF.